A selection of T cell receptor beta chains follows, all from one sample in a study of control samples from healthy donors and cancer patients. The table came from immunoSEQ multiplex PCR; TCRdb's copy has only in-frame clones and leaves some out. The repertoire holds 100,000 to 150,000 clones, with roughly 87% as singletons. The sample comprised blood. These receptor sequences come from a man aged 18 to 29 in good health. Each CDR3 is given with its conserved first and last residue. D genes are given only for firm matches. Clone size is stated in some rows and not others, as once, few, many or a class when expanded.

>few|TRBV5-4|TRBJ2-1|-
TGTGCCAGCAGCCAGGGGGGCTCCTACAATGAGCAGTTCTTC
CASSQGGSYNEQFF
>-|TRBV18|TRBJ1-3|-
TGTGCCAGCTCACCAGGCCCGGGCTCTGGAAACACCATATATTTT
CASSPGPGSGNTIYF
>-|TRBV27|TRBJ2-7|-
TGTGCCAGCAGTTTAGGGATGGGTCTCTCCTACGAGCAGTACTTC
CASSLGMGLSYEQYF
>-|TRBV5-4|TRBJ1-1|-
TGTGCCAGCTCGTCATTGGACACTGAAGCTTTCTTT
CASSSLDTEAFF
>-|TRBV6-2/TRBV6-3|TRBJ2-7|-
TGTGCCAGCAGCCCCCATACAGGGCTTGCCTACGAGCAGTACTTC
CASSPHTGLAYEQYF
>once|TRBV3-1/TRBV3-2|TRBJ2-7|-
TGTGCCAGCAGCCCCCGCTTCCTAACAGGGAACGAGCAGTACTTC
CASSPRFLTGNEQYF
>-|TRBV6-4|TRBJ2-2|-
TGTGCCAGCAGTCACGACCGCCTGAACACCGGGGAGCTGTTTTTT
CASSHDRLNTGELFF
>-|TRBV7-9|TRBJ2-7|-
TGTGCCAGCAGCTCCGTACAGACTGATACCTACGAGCAGTACTTC
CASSSVQTDTYEQYF
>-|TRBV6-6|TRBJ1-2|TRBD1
TGTGCCAGCAGTTACTCGTTCGGACAGGAGGTAGATGGCTACACCTTC
CASSYSFGQEVDGYTF
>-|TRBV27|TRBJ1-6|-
TGTGCCAGCAGGCGGAGGGGCGAGTCCTATAATTCACCCCTCCACTTT
CASRRRGESYNSPLHF
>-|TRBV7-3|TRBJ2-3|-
TGTGCCAGCAGGCCCGGGCGTCGGGCGACTAGGCGAATAGATACGCAGTATTTT
CASRPGRRATRRIDTQYF
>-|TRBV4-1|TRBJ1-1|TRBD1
TGCGCCAGCAGCGACACGACAGGGGGCGATTGGAACACTGAAGCTTTCTTT
CASSDTTGGDWNTEAFF
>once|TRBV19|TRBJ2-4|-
TGTGCCAGTAGTTTATACGCAGGGTCGAACTTAGCCGGGGGCAAAAACATTCAGTACTTC
CASSLYAGSNLAGGKNIQYF
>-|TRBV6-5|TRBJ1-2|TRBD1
TGTGCCAGCAGACAGGGACAGGTTAATGGCTACACCTTC
CASRQGQVNGYTF
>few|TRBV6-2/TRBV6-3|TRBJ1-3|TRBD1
TGTGCCAGCAGCCTGATCCGGGACAGGCCTCACACCATATATTTT
CASSLIRDRPHTIYF
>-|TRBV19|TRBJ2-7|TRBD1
TGTGCCAGTAGTGCCGGACAGGGGCTGGTAGACGAGCAGTACTTC
CASSAGQGLVDEQYF
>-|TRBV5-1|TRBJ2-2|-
TGCGCCAGCGACGGCGGGACTAACACCGGGGAGCTGTTTTTT
CASDGGTNTGELFF
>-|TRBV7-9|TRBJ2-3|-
TGTGCCAGCAGCCGCACAGATACGCAGTATTTT
CASSRTDTQYF
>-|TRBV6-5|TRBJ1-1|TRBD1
TGTGCCGGACAGGGACAGATGAACACTGAAGCTTTCTTT
CAGQGQMNTEAFF
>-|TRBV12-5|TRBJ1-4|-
TGTGCTAGTGGTTTCGGACAGATAAATGAAAAACTGTTTTTT
CASGFGQINEKLFF
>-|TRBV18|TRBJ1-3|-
TGTGCCAGCTCACCACCGGAGGGACTTGGAAACACCATATATTTT
CASSPPEGLGNTIYF
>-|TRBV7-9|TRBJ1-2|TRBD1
TGTGCCAGCAGCTTAACGACAGGGGGACGTCATTTGGGCTACACCTTC
CASSLTTGGRHLGYTF
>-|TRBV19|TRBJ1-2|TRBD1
TGTGCCAGTAGTGCGAGGGACAGGGAGGGGAACTATGGCTACACCTTC
CASSARDREGNYGYTF
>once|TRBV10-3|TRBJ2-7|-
TGTGCCATCAGTGATTTTGGGTCGGGAAGCGAGCAGTACTTC
CAISDFGSGSEQYF
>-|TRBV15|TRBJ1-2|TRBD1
TGTGCCACCAGCTACCGGGACAGGTTATACTATGGCTACACCTTC
CATSYRDRLYYGYTF
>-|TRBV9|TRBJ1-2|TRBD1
TGTGCCAGCAGCTCCCCGATGGGGTCGGGACAGGACTTTAACTATGGCTACACCTTC
CASSSPMGSGQDFNYGYTF
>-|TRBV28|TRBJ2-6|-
TGTGCCAGCAGTTCGGTCTCTGGGGCCAACGTCCTGACTTTC
CASSSVSGANVLTF
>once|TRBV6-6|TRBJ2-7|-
TGTGCCAGCAGTTACGGCAGTGTAGCGAATGCCTACGAGCAGTACTTC
CASSYGSVANAYEQYF
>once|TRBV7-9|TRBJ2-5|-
TGTGCCAGTCGTTCCTCTGGGGAGACCCAGTACTTC
CASRSSGETQYF
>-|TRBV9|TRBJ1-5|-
TGTGCCAGCAGCGTAGGAGAAAATAGCAATCAGCCCCAGCATTTT
CASSVGENSNQPQHF
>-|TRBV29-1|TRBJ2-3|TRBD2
TGCAGCGTTGGGATAGCGGGAGAGCCAGATACGCAGTATTTT
CSVGIAGEPDTQYF
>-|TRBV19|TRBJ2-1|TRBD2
TGTGCCAGTAGCAAACGGACTAGCGGGAACCGATCCGGGAATGAGCAGTTCTTC
CASSKRTSGNRSGNEQFF
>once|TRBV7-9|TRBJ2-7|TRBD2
TGTGCCAGCAGCTCAACTAGCGGGAGTTTATACGAGCAGTACTTC
CASSSTSGSLYEQYF
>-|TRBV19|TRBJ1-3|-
TGTGCCAGTAGGGTCGACGGCCACTCTGGAAACACCATATATTTT
CASRVDGHSGNTIYF
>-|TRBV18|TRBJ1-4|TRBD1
TGTGCCAGCTCACCTCGTGACAGGGGATACGAAAAACTGTTTTTT
CASSPRDRGYEKLFF
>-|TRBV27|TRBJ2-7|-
TGTGCCACCATGAAACAGGGCAGCTCCTACGAGCAGTACTTC
CATMKQGSSYEQYF
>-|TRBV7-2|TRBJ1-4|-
TGTGCCAGCAACCCTACGGTTGGAGGACCTAAACTGTTTTTT
CASNPTVGGPKLFF
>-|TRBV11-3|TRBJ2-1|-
TGTGCCAGCAGCTTAGCGGAATACAATGAGCAGTTCTTC
CASSLAEYNEQFF
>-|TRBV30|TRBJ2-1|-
TGTGCCTGGAGACTAGCCCGTGAGCAGTTCTTC
CAWRLAREQFF
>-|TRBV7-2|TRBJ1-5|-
TGTGCCAGCAGCTTAGCGCAACAGGGAGATCAGCCCCAGCATTTT
CASSLAQQGDQPQHF
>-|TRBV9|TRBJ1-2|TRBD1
TGTGCCAGCAGCGCCGAGCCGACAGGGATCAACTATGGCTACACCTTC
CASSAEPTGINYGYTF
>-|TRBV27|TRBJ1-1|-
TGTGCCAGCAGTTTATCACAGGGAGCCCGGAACACTGAAGCTTTCTTT
CASSLSQGARNTEAFF
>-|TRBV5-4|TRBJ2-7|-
TGTGCCAGCGGTCAAACAGGGCTCGAGCAGTACTTC
CASGQTGLEQYF
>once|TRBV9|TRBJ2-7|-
TGTGCCAGCAGCGTAGCGGGTACTTCCTACGAGCAGTACTTC
CASSVAGTSYEQYF
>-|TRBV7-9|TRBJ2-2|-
TGTGCCAGCATCCACCAATGGGCGGTCGGGAATCCCGGGGAGCTGTTTTTT
CASIHQWAVGNPGELFF
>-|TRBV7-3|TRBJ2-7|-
TGTGCCAGCAGCGAAGGCCCGGGGTTATCCTACGAGCAGTACTTC
CASSEGPGLSYEQYF
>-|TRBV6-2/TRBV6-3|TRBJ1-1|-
TGTGCCAGCAGTTACCCGGCCGGGCTGGGTGAAGCTTTCTTT
CASSYPAGLGEAFF
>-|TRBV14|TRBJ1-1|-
TGTGCCAGCAGCAAAACGGGGAACACTGAAGCTTTCTTT
CASSKTGNTEAFF
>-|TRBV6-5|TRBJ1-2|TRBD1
TGTGCCAGCAGTACCCCCGGGACAGATAACTATGGCTACACCTTC
CASSTPGTDNYGYTF